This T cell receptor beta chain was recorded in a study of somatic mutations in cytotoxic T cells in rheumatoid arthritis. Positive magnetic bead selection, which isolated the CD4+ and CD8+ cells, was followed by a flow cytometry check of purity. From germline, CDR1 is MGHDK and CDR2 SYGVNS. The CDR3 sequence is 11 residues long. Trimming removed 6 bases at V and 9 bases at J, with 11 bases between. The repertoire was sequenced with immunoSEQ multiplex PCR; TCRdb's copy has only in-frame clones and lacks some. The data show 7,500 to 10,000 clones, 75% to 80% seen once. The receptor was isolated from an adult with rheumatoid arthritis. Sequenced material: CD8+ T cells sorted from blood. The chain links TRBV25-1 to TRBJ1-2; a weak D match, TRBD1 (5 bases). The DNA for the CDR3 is TGTGCCAGCAGCCAGGGTTTGAGCTACACCTTC. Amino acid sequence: CASSQGLSYTF.